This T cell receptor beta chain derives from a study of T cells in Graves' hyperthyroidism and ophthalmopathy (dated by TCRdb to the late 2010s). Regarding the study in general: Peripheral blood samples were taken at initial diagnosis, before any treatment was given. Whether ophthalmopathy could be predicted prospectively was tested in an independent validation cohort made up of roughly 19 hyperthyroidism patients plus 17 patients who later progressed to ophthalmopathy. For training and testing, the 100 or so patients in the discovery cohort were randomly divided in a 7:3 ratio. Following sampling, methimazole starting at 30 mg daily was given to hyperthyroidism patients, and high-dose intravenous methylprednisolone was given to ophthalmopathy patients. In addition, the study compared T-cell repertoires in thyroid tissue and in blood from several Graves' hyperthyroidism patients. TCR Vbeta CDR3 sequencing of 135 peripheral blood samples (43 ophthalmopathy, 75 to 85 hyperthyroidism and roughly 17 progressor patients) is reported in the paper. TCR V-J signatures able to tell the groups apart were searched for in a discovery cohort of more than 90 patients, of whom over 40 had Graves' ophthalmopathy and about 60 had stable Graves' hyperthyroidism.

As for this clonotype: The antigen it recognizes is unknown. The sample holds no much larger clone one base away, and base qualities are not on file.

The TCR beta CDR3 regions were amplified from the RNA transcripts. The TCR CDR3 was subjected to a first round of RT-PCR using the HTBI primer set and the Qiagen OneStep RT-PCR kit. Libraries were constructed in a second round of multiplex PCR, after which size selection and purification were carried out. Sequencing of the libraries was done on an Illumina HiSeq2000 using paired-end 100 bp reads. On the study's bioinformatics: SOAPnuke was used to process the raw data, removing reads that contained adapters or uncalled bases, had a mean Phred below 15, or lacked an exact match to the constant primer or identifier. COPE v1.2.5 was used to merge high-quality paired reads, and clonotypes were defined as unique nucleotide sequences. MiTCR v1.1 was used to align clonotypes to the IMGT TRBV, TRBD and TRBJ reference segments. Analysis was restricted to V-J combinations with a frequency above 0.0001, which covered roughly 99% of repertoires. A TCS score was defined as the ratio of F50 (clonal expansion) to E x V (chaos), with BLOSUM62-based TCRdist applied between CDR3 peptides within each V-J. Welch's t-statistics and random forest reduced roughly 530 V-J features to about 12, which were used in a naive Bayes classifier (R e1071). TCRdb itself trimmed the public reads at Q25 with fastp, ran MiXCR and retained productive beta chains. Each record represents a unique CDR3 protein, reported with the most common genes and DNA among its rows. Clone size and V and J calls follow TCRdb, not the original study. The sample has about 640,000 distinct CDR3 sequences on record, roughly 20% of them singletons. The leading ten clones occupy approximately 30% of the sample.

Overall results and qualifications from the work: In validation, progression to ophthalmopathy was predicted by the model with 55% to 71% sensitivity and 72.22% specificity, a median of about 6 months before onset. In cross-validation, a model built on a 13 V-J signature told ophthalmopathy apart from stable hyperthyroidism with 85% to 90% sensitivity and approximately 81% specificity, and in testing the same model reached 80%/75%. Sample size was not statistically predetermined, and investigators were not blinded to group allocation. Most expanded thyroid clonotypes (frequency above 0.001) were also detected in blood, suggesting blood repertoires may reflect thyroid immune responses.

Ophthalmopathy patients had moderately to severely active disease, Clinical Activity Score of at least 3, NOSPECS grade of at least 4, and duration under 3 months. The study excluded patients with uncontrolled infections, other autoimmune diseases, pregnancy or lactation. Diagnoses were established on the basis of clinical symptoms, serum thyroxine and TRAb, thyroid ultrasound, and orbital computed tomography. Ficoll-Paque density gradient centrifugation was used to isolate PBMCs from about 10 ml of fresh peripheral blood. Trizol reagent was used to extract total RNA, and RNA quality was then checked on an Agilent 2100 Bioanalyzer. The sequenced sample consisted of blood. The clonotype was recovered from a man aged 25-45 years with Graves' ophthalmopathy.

The sequence in DNA is TGTGCCAGCAGTTTACCCGACGGCAATGAGCAGTTCTTC. This translates into CASSLPDGNEQFF. The receptor chain draws on TRBV28 and TRBJ2-1, with the D gene not clear enough to name. The germline V gene encodes CDR1 MDHEN and CDR2 SYDVKM. Between the V and J ends, shortened by 2 bases and 6 bases respectively, the junction contains 8 bases. The CDR3 covers 13 residues, taking in both the cysteine and the phenylalanine. Just the 39-base CDR3 DNA is kept, in frame starting at base 1.